This passage covers 12 T cell receptor beta chains from one sample sequenced in a study of blood T cell repertoires in COVID-19. Assay: immunoSEQ multiplex PCR; the TCRdb copy retains only in-frame clones and omits some. This sample yields about 320,000 clones, of which 85% are seen a single time; around 2% belongs to the top ten. The sample consisted of PBMCs or T cells enriched from blood (not recorded which). The receptors here all came from a woman in her thirties who had been exposed to COVID-19.

J is TRBJ2-1 and V is TRBV5-1, with 9 bases matching TRBD2. CDR3 length equals 13 residues. Trimming at V came to 9 bases and at J to 10 bases, leaving 11 bases not matched to a gene. Germline values: CDR1 SGHRS, CDR2 YFSETQ. CDR3: CATSVAGVWEQFF. The CDR3 DNA follows: TGCGCCACCTCCGTAGCGGGAGTTTGGGAGCAGTTCTTC.

V usage is TRBV25-1 and J usage is TRBJ1-2; TRBD1 matches at 7 bases. Germline lookup yields CDR1 MGHDK and CDR2 SYGVNS. The CDR3 loop spans 14 amino acids. V lost 2 bases to trimming and J lost 8 bases; unmatched junction nucleotides: 8. CDR3 sequence reads: CASSEIEGARGYTF. The DNA for the CDR3 is TGTGCCAGCAGTGAAATCGAGGGGGCAAGAGGCTACACCTTC.

The chain has TRBV28 and TRBJ2-3; D is ambiguous. The CDR3 totals 11 residues. The ends were cut back, 8 bases at V and 8 bases at J, with 11 bases in the middle. Germline CDR1 and CDR2: MDHEN and SYDVKM. The CDR3 region is CASEYSSTQYF. In nucleotides, the CDR3 is TGTGCCAGCGAGTATTCAAGTACGCAGTATTTT.

This clone was found once. The rearrangement links TRBV3-1 (or the pseudogene TRBV3-2) to TRBJ2-1, with a weak D call TRBD2 (7 bases). This CDR3 comprises 15 residues. Germline CDR1 reads LGHDT; CDR2 reads YNNKEL (reference sequence). With 0 bases removed from V and 9 bases from J, the gap between germline ends came to 15 bases. The CDR3 DNA sequence: TGTGCCAGCAGCCAAGATCGGGGGGCCGCGGGTGAGCAGTTCTTC. Translating it yields CASSQDRGAAGEQFF.

The chain carries TRBV6-5 and TRBJ2-2, with D perhaps TRBD2 (5 bases). Germline CDR1 MNHEY, CDR2 SVGAGI. CDR3 length: 14 amino acids. Trimming removed 5 bases from V and 5 bases from J, with 12 bases in between. CDR3 nucleotide sequence: TGTGCCAGCAGTAATTCAGCGGAGACCGGGGAGCTGTTTTTT. It yields the protein CASSNSAETGELFF.

This clone was seen a few times. The V call is TRBV7-2, the J call TRBJ1-1; D unresolved. The germline CDR1 and CDR2 sequences are SGHTA and FQGNSA. The germline V and J ends were trimmed by 3 bases and 5 bases, with 13 bases remaining between them. This CDR3 is 14 amino acids long. The CDR3 reads CASSFPRGGTEAFF. Written as DNA, the CDR3 is TGTGCCAGCAGCTTCCCGCGGGGAGGGACTGAAGCTTTCTTT.

With respect to this clone: This same CDR3 is encoded by further DNA sequences in the sample. V usage is TRBV5-1 and J usage is TRBJ2-1; TRBD2 matches 7 bases. Germline CDR1 is SGHRS and CDR2 is YFSETQ. V trimming: 0 bases; J trimming: 0 bases; junction bases outside the gene matches: 0. This CDR3 has 15 amino acids. In DNA form, the CDR3 reads TGCGCCAGCAGCTTGGGCGGGAGCTCCTACAATGAGCAGTTCTTC. Translated: CASSLGGSSYNEQFF.

In DNA form, the CDR3 reads TGTGCCAGCAGTAATAACCTAAGGGACAGGGGGAGATACGAGCAGTACTTC. Translating gives CASSNNLRDRGRYEQYF. The chain combines TRBV28 with TRBJ2-7; 11 bases agree with TRBD1. Germline loops: CDR1 MDHEN, CDR2 SYDVKM. The CDR3 has 17 amino acids. V lost 5 bases, J lost 4 bases, and 13 bases stayed unmatched.

The table lists this clone with a count of one. The CDR3: CASSQVRGGKAFF. Here the CDR3 DNA reads TGTGCCAGCAGCCAGGTCAGGGGCGGAAAAGCTTTCTTT. The V and J genes are TRBV3-1 (or the pseudogene TRBV3-2) and TRBJ1-1, with a weak D call TRBD1 (6 bases). Trimming took 3 bases from V and 9 from J, leaving 14 bases between them. Germline assignment: CDR1 LGHDT and CDR2 YNNKEL (reference sequence). The CDR3 runs 13 residues.

This sequence joins TRBV4-3 and TRBJ2-7, with a possible D match to TRBD1 (6 bases). The germline V gene has CDR1 LGHNA and CDR2 YSLEER. The CDR3 is 15 residues long. Between the trimmed V and J ends, which lost 0 bases and 3 bases, there was a span of 12 bases. CDR3 DNA: TGCGCCAGCAGCCAAGAAGGCGACAGGAGCTACGAGCAGTACTTC. This gives the protein CASSQEGDRSYEQYF.

The CDR3 DNA reads as TGTGCCAGCAGTTTCCCAACAGGGGGTCCCTACGAGCAGTACTTC. It specifies CASSFPTGGPYEQYF. The chain is built from TRBV28 and TRBJ2-7; 8 bases line up with TRBD1. Losses at the gene ends were 3 bases for V and 2 bases for J; bases not matched to a gene: 6. The CDR3 totals 15 residues. Germline V gene sequence: CDR1 MDHEN, CDR2 SYDVKM.

The chain carries TRBV5-1 and TRBJ2-3; D is possibly TRBD1 (6 bases). Germline V lookup: CDR1 SGHRS, CDR2 YFSETQ. This CDR3 comprises 16 residues. V was cut by 1 base and J by 0 bases, with 12 bases left in between. The CDR3 DNA sequence: TGCGCCAGCAGCTTGAAGTCCCAGGGGAGCACAGATACGCAGTATTTT. The encoded protein is CASSLKSQGSTDTQYF.